A selection of T cell receptor beta chains follows, all from one sample in a study of graft-versus-host responses after intestinal transplantation. The antigens these receptors bind are not known. Here immunoSEQ multiplex PCR was the method, and the copy in TCRdb shows in-frame clones only, minus some. The sample includes tens of thousands of clones, roughly 95% of them seen just once. Source: unstimulated CD8+ T cells sorted from spleen or lymph node cells, taken before transplant. These receptor sequences come from a human donor who was the organ donor for an intestinal transplant. CDR3s include the opening cysteine and the closing phenylalanine or tryptophan. Each record gives: D gene, clone size, V gene, J gene, CDR3 DNA, CDR3 protein. A D gene is named only where the DNA matches it firmly. For some rows the clone size is stated as once, few or many, or as a class when expanded; others skip it.

>NA|NA|TRBV5-6|TRBJ2-7
TGTGCCAGCAGCGGGTGGGGGGTGACCTACGAGCAGTACTTC
CASSGWGVTYEQYF
>TRBD1|NA|TRBV13|TRBJ2-7
TGTGCCAGCAGCCTACGGACAGGGGCTACCTACGAGCAGTACTTC
CASSLRTGATYEQYF
>NA|NA|TRBV4-3|TRBJ1-1
TGCGCCAGCAGCCAAGGGGTCACAGGGAGTAAGAACACTGAAGCTTTCTTT
CASSQGVTGSKNTEAFF
>TRBD1|NA|TRBV29-1|TRBJ2-1
TGCAGCGCAGCCGGGACAGGGCTCGGGGATGAGCAGTTCTTC
CSAAGTGLGDEQFF
>NA|NA|TRBV28|TRBJ1-5
TGTGCCAGCAGTTCGACTCTTGACACCGTCAATCAGCCCCAGCATTTT
CASSSTLDTVNQPQHF
>TRBD1|NA|TRBV27|TRBJ1-2
TGTGCCAGCAGTTTAGGGACAGGCCTGTATGGCTACACCTTC
CASSLGTGLYGYTF
>NA|NA|TRBV9|TRBJ1-2
TGTGCCAGCAGCGTCAACCCATATGGCTACACCTTC
CASSVNPYGYTF
>NA|NA|TRBV9|TRBJ2-2
TGTGCCAGCAGCGTGGGCGGGGTGATAGGCACCGGGGAGCTGTTTTTT
CASSVGGVIGTGELFF
>TRBD2|NA|TRBV5-1|TRBJ2-3
TGCGCCAGCAGCTTACGGGGGGGTAGCACAGATACGCAGTATTTT
CASSLRGGSTDTQYF
>NA|NA|TRBV7-8|TRBJ2-3
TGTGCCAGCAGCTTAGATGAGGGGGGGAGCACAGATACGCAGTATTTT
CASSLDEGGSTDTQYF
>NA|NA|TRBV29-1|TRBJ2-7
TGCAGCGTTGAGGGGGAACAGGGATCCTACGAGCAGTACTTC
CSVEGEQGSYEQYF
>NA|NA|TRBV13|TRBJ2-7
TGTGCCAGCAGCCCATCCGAAGGGGGGCCCGAGCAGTACTTC
CASSPSEGGPEQYF
>NA|NA|TRBV5-6|TRBJ1-3
TGTGCCAGCAGCTTGGGGCTCATCTCTGGAAACACCATATATTTT
CASSLGLISGNTIYF
>NA|NA|TRBV9|TRBJ1-5
TGTGCCAGCAGCGTAGGGGGCTACGGTCAGCCCCAGCATTTT
CASSVGGYGQPQHF
>NA|NA|TRBV15|TRBJ2-3
TGTGCCACCAGCAGAGAAAGGGGCTGGACAGATACGCAGTATTTT
CATSRERGWTDTQYF
>NA|NA|TRBV6-1|TRBJ2-2
TGTGCCAGCAGTGCGTTTACCGGGGAGCTGTTTTTT
CASSAFTGELFF
>NA|NA|TRBV5-6|TRBJ1-1
TGTGCCAGCAGCTTGGGGCGGGGGATGAACACTGAAGCTTTCTTT
CASSLGRGMNTEAFF
>NA|NA|TRBV6-1|TRBJ1-2
TGTGCCAGCAGTGAGTTGGTTACAGATATCTATGGCTACACCTTC
CASSELVTDIYGYTF
>NA|NA|TRBV9|TRBJ1-2
TGTGCCAGCAGCGTCTCGCCGGGAGAAAGTTCGGACTACACCTTC
CASSVSPGESSDYTF
>TRBD1|once|TRBV28|TRBJ2-3
TGTGCCAGCAGTATTGGGACAGGAAACACAGATACGCAGTATTTT
CASSIGTGNTDTQYF
>NA|NA|TRBV4-1|TRBJ1-1
TGCGCCAGCAGCCAAGGTGCCGGGGGCACTGAAGCTTTCTTT
CASSQGAGGTEAFF
>TRBD1|NA|TRBV4-1|TRBJ1-2
TGCGCCAGCAGCCAAGGTGGACAGGGGGTGGGGCGTGGTGGCTACACCTTC
CASSQGGQGVGRGGYTF
>TRBD1|NA|TRBV5-6|TRBJ2-3
TGTGCCAGCGGAACGGGGATAGGGGACAGTAGCACAGATACGCAGTATTTT
CASGTGIGDSSTDTQYF
>TRBD1|NA|TRBV4-3|TRBJ2-3
TGCGCCAGCAGCCAATCCCGGGACAGGGTATCAGATACGCAGTATTTT
CASSQSRDRVSDTQYF
>NA|NA|TRBV19|TRBJ1-1
TGTGCCAGTAGTATTCTTCGGACTGGGACTGAAGCTTTCTTT
CASSILRTGTEAFF
>TRBD2|NA|TRBV9|TRBJ2-1
TGTGCCAGCAGCGTAACTAGCGGGGCGCCCAATGAGCAGTTCTTC
CASSVTSGAPNEQFF
>TRBD2|NA|TRBV27|TRBJ2-7
TGTGCCAGCAAAATCGCGGGGGGCCCCTCCTACGAGCAGTACTTC
CASKIAGGPSYEQYF
>TRBD1|NA|TRBV2|TRBJ2-5
TGTGCCAGCAGTGTAACTCTTGGGGACAGGGGTCAAGAGACCCAGTACTTC
CASSVTLGDRGQETQYF
>NA|NA|TRBV4-1|TRBJ2-2
TGCGCCAGCAGCCGACTCGGAGCGTCGGGAAACGGGGAGCTGTTTTTT
CASSRLGASGNGELFF
>TRBD2|NA|TRBV6-4|TRBJ2-7
TGTGCCAGCAGTGAGGGACTAACGTACGAGCAGTACTTC
CASSEGLTYEQYF
>NA|NA|TRBV30|TRBJ1-6
TGTGCCTGGAGTGAAGATTCCCTCCACTTT
CAWSEDSLHF
>NA|NA|TRBV5-1|TRBJ1-1
TGCGCCAGCAGCTTGGCCGCGGCGGGCATGAACACTGAAGCTTTCTTT
CASSLAAAGMNTEAFF
>TRBD1|NA|TRBV9|TRBJ1-1
TGTGCCAGCAGCGTAGCGACAGGGCTGAACACTGAAGCTTTCTTT
CASSVATGLNTEAFF
>NA|NA|TRBV29-1|TRBJ2-6
TGCAGCGTTGAAGATCCGGCGGGGACTGGGGCCAACGTCCTGACTTTC
CSVEDPAGTGANVLTF
>TRBD2|once|TRBV7-9|TRBJ2-5
TGTGCCAGCAGCTCTACATTAGCGGGGAGGTACCAAGAGACCCAGTACTTC
CASSSTLAGRYQETQYF
>NA|NA|TRBV5-1|TRBJ2-7
TGCGCCAGCAGCTTGGGATCCAGTGGGACCTACGAGCAGTACTTC
CASSLGSSGTYEQYF
>TRBD1|NA|TRBV19|TRBJ2-7
TGTGCCAGTAGTATTACGCAGGGGGCGGGCGAGCAGTACTTC
CASSITQGAGEQYF
>NA|NA|TRBV6-1|TRBJ1-6
TGTGCCAGCCTTGGGTACAATTCACCCCTCCACTTT
CASLGYNSPLHF
>NA|once|TRBV27|TRBJ1-1
TGTGCCAGCAGGGGCTACGGCACTGAAGCTTTCTTT
CASRGYGTEAFF
>NA|NA|TRBV10-3|TRBJ2-5
TGTGCCATCAGTGAGACCGGGGAGGGGGCCCAAGAGACCCAGTACTTC
CAISETGEGAQETQYF
>NA|NA|TRBV5-4|TRBJ1-2
TGTGCCAGCAGCTTGGAGGCCAGCCCCTCTAACTATGGCTACACCTTC
CASSLEASPSNYGYTF
>NA|NA|TRBV11-3|TRBJ2-7
TGTGCCAGCAGCTTCGGGGGCGCACCATACGAGCAGTACTTC
CASSFGGAPYEQYF
>NA|NA|TRBV4-2|TRBJ1-2
TGTGCCAGCAGCCAAGAGATATCAGGGTCGTACGGCTACACCTTC
CASSQEISGSYGYTF
>NA|NA|TRBV5-5|TRBJ1-2
TGTGCCAGCAGCTTAGACAACACCCTTGGCTACACCTTC
CASSLDNTLGYTF
>NA|NA|TRBV11-2|TRBJ1-1
TGTGCCAGCAGCTTAATCGGGGGGTCTAGGGACAACACTGAAGCTTTCTTT
CASSLIGGSRDNTEAFF
>NA|NA|TRBV4-1|TRBJ2-1
TGCGCCAGCAGTGGGGGATCCAATGAGCAGTTCTTC
CASSGGSNEQFF
>NA|NA|TRBV9|TRBJ1-4
TGTGCCAGCAGCGTCGGCGTCGATGCGACTAATGAAAAACTGTTTTTT
CASSVGVDATNEKLFF
>NA|NA|TRBV5-1|TRBJ2-3
TGCGCCAGCAGCCCCTCCGGGGGGCATGCAGATACGCAGTATTTT
CASSPSGGHADTQYF
>NA|NA|TRBV5-5|TRBJ2-3
TGTGCCAGCAGGGGCCACATGGAACACACAGATACGCAGTATTTT
CASRGHMEHTDTQYF
>TRBD2|once|TRBV5-4|TRBJ2-3
TGTGCCAGCAGCTTAGTTGATAGCGGGGGCGCAGATACGCAGTATTTT
CASSLVDSGGADTQYF
>NA|NA|TRBV5-1|TRBJ2-7
TGCGCCAGCAGCACTCCCGTACAGGGACTCTCCTACGAGCAGTACTTC
CASSTPVQGLSYEQYF
>NA|NA|TRBV5-5|TRBJ1-5
TGTGCCAGCAGCTTGGGGCGACAGGAATCGACTCAGCCCCAGCATTTT
CASSLGRQESTQPQHF
>TRBD1|NA|TRBV28|TRBJ1-3
TGTGCCAGCACAGCGACAGGGGCTGGAAACACCATATATTTT
CASTATGAGNTIYF
>NA|NA|TRBV19|TRBJ1-6
TGTGCCAGTAGTATACGGGACGGGACCATCGCCCTCCACTTT
CASSIRDGTIALHF
>TRBD1|NA|TRBV5-6|TRBJ1-5
TGTGCCAGCAGTAGACAGGGGGAAAATAGCAATCAGCCCCAGCATTTT
CASSRQGENSNQPQHF
>NA|NA|TRBV7-6|TRBJ2-7
TGTGCCAGCAGCTTAGTTTCTCGGCAGAATCCCTACGAGCAGTACTTC
CASSLVSRQNPYEQYF
>NA|NA|TRBV6-1|TRBJ2-2
TGTGCCAGCAGTGAAGGCACCGGGGAGCTGTTTTTT
CASSEGTGELFF
>NA|NA|TRBV25-1|TRBJ1-2
TGTGCCAGCAGTGAGGAACAGGGTGCCCACTATGGCTACACCTTC
CASSEEQGAHYGYTF
>NA|NA|TRBV27|TRBJ2-7
TGTGCCAGCAGTTTCGGTAGACAGGACTACGAGCAGTACTTC
CASSFGRQDYEQYF